One sample yielded the 8 T cell receptor beta chains listed below, sequenced in a study of T-cell reconstitution after alpha-beta-depleted transplantation in children. Unique molecular identifiers were built into the TCRbeta library. TCRdb passed the PCR reads through MiXCR, listing each CDR3 protein once. The repertoire holds 900,000 or so distinct CDR3 sequences, with roughly 15% as singletons. This specimen was PBMCs, mostly from graft donor cells, taken 360 days after TCRalphabeta/CD19-depleted stem cell transplant. These receptors were obtained from a male patient younger than 18 who had a stem cell transplant for acute lymphoblastic leukemia, so the T cells may come from the graft donor.

This clonotype came up many times. V usage is TRBV3-1 and J usage is TRBJ2-7, with TRBD1 matching over 9 bases. The V and J ends lost 4 bases and 5 bases, in that order; junction bases with no gene match: 12. CDR1 LGHDT and CDR2 YNNKEL come from the germline V gene (reference sequence). The CDR3 contains 16 residues. In DNA, the CDR3 is TGTGCCAGCAGCCGACTAGGCACTGGACAGGGGAACGAGCAGTACTTC. Translated, it gives CASSRLGTGQGNEQYF.

The J gene is TRBJ1-6, the V gene TRBV20-1; tentative D call: TRBD1 (5 bases). Germline CDR1 DFQATT, CDR2 SNEGSKA (reference sequence). This CDR3 region has 12 residues. Trimming shortened V by 0 bases and J by 9 bases, and 6 bases separated the two germline ends. The DNA for the CDR3 is TGCAGTGCTAGAGATGGGGCTTCACCCCTCCACTTT. Translated, it gives CSARDGASPLHF.

This clonotype came up a few times. V usage is TRBV11-3 and J usage is TRBJ2-1; no clear D. This CDR3 contains 15 residues. Germline CDR1 SGHNT, CDR2 YENEEA. V was shortened by 5 bases and J by 5 bases, with 16 bases between the two germline ends. CDR3 bases: TGTGCCAGCAGCCCCCCGTCCCGCAGAGACAATGAGCAGTTCTTC. It codes for CASSPPSRRDNEQFF.

This clonotype showed up many times. The chain recombines TRBV7-8 with TRBJ2-7; 9 positions match TRBD2. Germline CDR1 SGHVS, CDR2 FQNEAQ. The J segment lost 6 bases and the V segment lost 5 bases, leaving 8 bases of the junction unmatched. The CDR3 consists of 14 residues. Here the CDR3 reads CASSQGTSSGEQYF. The DNA of the CDR3 is TGTGCCAGCAGCCAAGGGACTAGCTCTGGCGAGCAGTACTTC.

This chain joins TRBV12-3 or TRBV12-4 and TRBJ2-2, with 9 bases matching TRBD1. After removal of 7 bases from V and 4 bases from J, the junction contained 4 bases not matched to a gene. This CDR3 has 14 amino acids. CDR3 amino acids: CASTMDRGTGELFF. The DNA of the CDR3 is TGTGCCAGCACCATGGACAGGGGCACCGGGGAGCTGTTTTTT.

This clonotype was counted a few times. The chain links TRBV5-1 to TRBJ1-1; D gene unclear. Germline V gene data show CDR1 as SGHRS and CDR2 as YFSETQ. This CDR3 contains 12 residues. The V and J ends lost 5 bases and 1 base respectively, with 6 bases between them. The CDR3 DNA sequence: TGCGCCAGCAGGAAGGAGAACACTGAAGCTTTCTTT. This sequence encodes CASRKENTEAFF.

V gene TRBV15 combines with J gene TRBJ1-4, with a tentative D call TRBD1 (5 bases). The CDR3 has 18 residues. Germline V CDR1 and CDR2: LNHNV, YYDKDF (reference sequence). Between the trimmed V and J ends, which lost 1 base and 0 bases, there was a span of 15 bases. CDR3 nucleotide sequence: TGTGCCACCAGCAGAGCTGGGACGAGGATTGCAACTAATGAAAAACTGTTTTTT. It specifies CATSRAGTRIATNEKLFF.

The V and J genes are TRBV25-1 and TRBJ2-1; 12 bases are a match to TRBD2. This CDR3 is 18 amino acids long. Germline V gene sequence: CDR1 MGHDK, CDR2 SYGVNS. The junction had 11 bases not matched to a gene; V was cut back by 8 bases and J by 0 bases. The DNA for the CDR3 is TGTGCCAGCTCCTCGACTAGCGGGAGAGAAAACTCCTACAATGAGCAGTTCTTC. Translation gives CASSSTSGRENSYNEQFF.